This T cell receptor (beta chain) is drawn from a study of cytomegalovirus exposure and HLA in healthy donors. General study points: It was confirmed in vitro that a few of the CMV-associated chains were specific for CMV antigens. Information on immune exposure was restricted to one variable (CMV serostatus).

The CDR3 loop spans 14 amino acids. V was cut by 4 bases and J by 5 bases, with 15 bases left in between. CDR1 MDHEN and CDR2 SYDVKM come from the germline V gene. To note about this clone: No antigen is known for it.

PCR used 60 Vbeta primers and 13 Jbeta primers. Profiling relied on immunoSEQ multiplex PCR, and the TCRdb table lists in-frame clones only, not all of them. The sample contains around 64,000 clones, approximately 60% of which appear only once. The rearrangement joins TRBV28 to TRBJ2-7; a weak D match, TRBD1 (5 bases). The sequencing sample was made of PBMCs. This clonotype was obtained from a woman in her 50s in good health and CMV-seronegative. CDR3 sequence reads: CASSSQGSGNEQYF. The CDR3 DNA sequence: TGTGCCAGCAGTTCGCAGGGAAGTGGGAACGAGCAGTACTTC.